Shown below are 10 T cell receptor beta chains from a single sample sequenced in a study of shared clonotypes between healthy human individuals. Naive CD8 cells comprised CD45RO-negative, CCR7-positively selected cells, excluding terminally differentiated effector memory CD45RA+ cells. Using immunoSEQ multiplex PCR, the repertoire was profiled, and TCRdb retains in-frame clones only, with some absent. The data hold roughly 2 million clones, with 85% to 95% observed a single time. The sample was naive CD8+ T cells sorted from blood. These receptors came from a man younger than 35 in good health.

This sequence joins TRBV9 and TRBJ2-7; D is undetermined. Germline values: CDR1 SGDLS, CDR2 YYNGEE. This CDR3 spans 15 amino acids. Trimming removed 2 bases at V and 3 bases at J, with 15 bases between. The CDR3 here is CASSVEDAPSYEQYF. CDR3 bases: TGTGCCAGCAGCGTTGAAGACGCTCCCAGCTACGAGCAGTACTTC.

The chain couples TRBV7-2 to TRBJ2-7; D uncertain. V lost 7 bases and J lost 0, with 1 base in between. Germline V gives CDR1 SGHTA, CDR2 FQGNSA. The CDR3 covers 10 residues. CDR3 nucleotide sequence: TGTGCCAGCACCTCCTACGAGCAGTACTTC. As protein: CASTSYEQYF.

The chain combines TRBV28 with TRBJ2-7, with no clear D. Germline CDR1 MDHEN, CDR2 SYDVKM. Between the trimmed V and J ends, which lost 6 bases and 3 bases, there was a span of 9 bases. The length of the CDR3 is 12 residues. The CDR3 region has the DNA TGTGCCAGCAGATTCCAGGACTACGAGCAGTACTTC. Its protein product is CASRFQDYEQYF.

This clone was counted once. The J gene is TRBJ2-7, the V gene TRBV5-6, with 8 bases aligning to TRBD1. The CDR3 covers 15 residues. V dropped 4 bases and J dropped 4; count of bases not matched to a gene: 10. Looked up from germline, CDR1 is SGHDT and CDR2 is YYEEEE. CDR3 sequence reads: CASSSDRGRRYEQYF. The CDR3 DNA reads TGTGCCAGCAGCAGTGACAGGGGTAGGAGGTACGAGCAGTACTTC.

V is TRBV7-8 and J is TRBJ2-5; D not resolved. Trimming took off 1 base at V and 1 base at J, with 13 bases between the two ends. Germline-derived CDR1 and CDR2 are SGHVS and FQNEAQ. The CDR3 is made up of 16 amino acids. CDR3 amino acids: CASSLDIMDGQETQYF. The CDR3 region has the DNA TGTGCCAGCAGCTTAGATATTATGGACGGCCAAGAGACCCAGTACTTC.

This sequence joins TRBV7-3 and TRBJ2-3; tentatively, D is TRBD1 (6 bases). Trimming stripped 2 bases from V and 2 bases from J, with 14 bases between. CDR3 length equals 16 residues. Per germline, CDR1 SGHTA and CDR2 FQGTGA. The CDR3 bases are TGTGCCAGCAGCTTATGGGGGCCTACTCCCACAGATACGCAGTATTTT. It codes for CASSLWGPTPTDTQYF.

This clone is a singleton in its sample. The sample contains more than one DNA sequence encoding this CDR3. CDR3 sequence reads: CASSQDPGQPQHF. CDR3 in DNA: TGCGCCAGCAGCCAAGATCCCGGGCAGCCCCAGCATTTT. J is TRBJ1-5 and V is TRBV4-1; D remains ambiguous. CDR3 length: 13 residues. Trimming shortened V by 0 bases and J by 7 bases, and 7 bases separated the two germline ends. CDR1 and CDR2 (germline): MGHRA, YSYEKL.

This clone was recorded only once. This specimen includes other DNA sequences encoding the same CDR3. The chain combines TRBV19 with TRBJ1-5, with 7 bases lining up with TRBD1. Germline CDR1 reads LNHDA; CDR2 reads SQIVND (reference sequence). The length of the CDR3 is 15 residues. V dropped 1 base and J dropped 1; count of bases not matched to a gene: 1. DNA for the CDR3: TGTGCCAGTAGTATAGGACAGGGAAGCAATCAGCCCCAGCATTTT. This encodes CASSIGQGSNQPQHF.

The V and J genes are TRBV5-4 and TRBJ2-5; 11 nucleotides line up with TRBD2. This CDR3 has 16 amino acids. The V segment lost 2 bases and the J segment 2 bases; nucleotides outside the gene matches: 5. The germline CDR1 and CDR2 sequences are SGHNT and YYREEE (reference sequence). The CDR3 DNA reads as TGTGCCAGCAGCTTACCGGGACTAGCGGTACAAGAGACCCAGTACTTC. Amino acid sequence: CASSLPGLAVQETQYF.

For this clone: Additional DNA sequences in this sample encode the identical CDR3. The chain's CDR3 is CASRDRGYNEQFF. CDR3 nucleotide sequence: TGTGCCAGCAGGGACAGGGGTTACAATGAGCAGTTCTTC. The chain is built from TRBV2 and TRBJ2-1, with 9 bases lining up with TRBD1. V lost 6 bases to trimming and J lost 4 bases; unmatched junction nucleotides: 1. Germline lookup yields CDR1 SNHLY and CDR2 FYNNEI. The CDR3 runs to 13 residues. Combining the CDR3 with reference TRBV2 and TRBJ2-1 gives the whole variable domain EPEVTQTPSHQVTQMGQEVILRCVPISNHLYFYWYRQILGQKVEFLVSFYNNEISEKSEIFDDQFSVERPDGSNFTLKIRSTKLEDSAMYFCASRDRGYNEQFFGPGTRLTVL.